A single sample gave rise to the 7 T cell receptor beta chains below, sequenced in a study of PD-1 blockade in classical Hodgkin lymphoma. The method was immunoSEQ multiplex PCR; TCRdb's version includes in-frame clones alone and lacks a portion of them. Here the sample spans 50,000 or so clones, about 89% being singletons. Noted time point: cycle 4 day 1 (C4D1), after 6 weeks of nivolumab. Each patient's relapse followed autologous stem cell transplantation, and brentuximab vedotin exposure varied. The sequenced sample was peripheral blood mononuclear cells (PBMCs), obtained before the fourth cycle of nivolumab. Receptors were obtained from a human donor with classical Hodgkin lymphoma.

The gene calls are TRBV7-9 and TRBJ2-1; TRBD1 matches 8 bases. Germline lookup yields CDR1 SEHNR and CDR2 FQNEAQ (reference sequence). V lost 4 bases and J lost 8; bases outside the gene matches: 7. CDR3 length: 14 residues. The CDR3 DNA reads as TGTGCCAGCAGCTCAGGGGGCAAATTGGATGAGCAGTTCTTC. The encoded protein is CASSSGGKLDEQFF.

The chain recombines TRBV19 with TRBJ2-2; D is perhaps TRBD1 or TRBD2 (5 bases each). CDR3 length: 16 residues. Germline V gene data show CDR1 as LNHDA and CDR2 as SQIVND (reference sequence). V dropped 7 bases and J dropped 5 bases, with 20 bases sitting between them. CDR3 DNA sequence: TGTGCCAGTAACGTTCGAGGGTGGGGGAGTACCGGGGAGCTGTTTTTT. It yields the protein CASNVRGWGSTGELFF.

The chain joins TRBV4-2 to TRBJ1-2; possible D gene TRBD1, 6 bases. The CDR3 spans 15 residues. CDR1 and CDR2 from the germline V gene are LGHNA and YNFKEQ. Trimming took off 0 bases at V and 6 bases at J, with 14 bases between the two ends. The CDR3 region is CASSQDTGIGDGYTF. The CDR3 DNA reads as TGTGCCAGCAGCCAAGATACAGGGATCGGGGATGGCTACACCTTC.

V is TRBV4-2 and J is TRBJ1-2; 7 nucleotides line up with TRBD1. This CDR3 is 15 amino acids long. The V segment lost 4 bases and the J segment 2 bases; nucleotides outside the gene matches: 7. The germline V gene has CDR1 LGHNA and CDR2 YNFKEQ. CDR3 loop: CASSRRTGTNYGYTF. The CDR3 DNA reads as TGTGCCAGCAGCCGACGGACAGGCACGAACTATGGCTACACCTTC.

The rearrangement uses TRBV7-9 and TRBJ2-4; D not resolved. V was pared by 3 bases and J by 7 bases, with 7 bases between. Germline V gives CDR1 SEHNR, CDR2 FQNEAQ (reference sequence). The CDR3 has 12 residues. DNA for the CDR3: TGTGCCAGCAGCTTTAAACCGAACATTCAGTACTTC. It encodes CASSFKPNIQYF.

V gene TRBV19 combines with J gene TRBJ2-1; 7 bases are a match to TRBD1. This CDR3 is 12 amino acids long. V shed 11 bases, J shed 2 bases, and the junction held 3 bases outside the gene matches. The V gene's germline CDR1 is LNHDA and CDR2 SQIVND (reference sequence). In nucleotides, the CDR3 is TGTGCCGAGACAGGGACCTACAATGAGCAGTTCTTC. This codes for CAETGTYNEQFF.

This chain links TRBV7-9 with TRBJ1-4; 8 bases match TRBD1. CDR1 is SEHNR and CDR2 is FQNEAQ in the germline V gene (reference sequence). CDR3 length equals 14 residues. V shed 5 bases and J 8 bases; nucleotides not matched to a gene: 7. The CDR3 region has the DNA TGTGCCAGCAGCCAGGGACAGGCGGGGGAAAAACTGTTTTTT. Protein product: CASSQGQAGEKLFF. The full variable domain, with the rest looked up from reference TRBV7-9 and TRBJ1-4, is DTGVSQNPRHKITKRGQNVTFRCDPISEHNRLYWYRQTLGQGPEFLTYFQNEAQLEKSRLLSDRFSAERPKGSFSTLEIQRTEQGDSAMYLCASSQGQAGEKLFFGSGTQLSVL.